This T cell receptor beta chain is from a study of cytomegalovirus exposure and HLA in healthy donors. The study's findings and limits: Sequencing artifact likely explains a cluster of highly shared sequence variants. Earlier analysis looked at TCR beta V segments, and most were productive about 90% or about 30% of the time. An Asian-associated ancestry cluster reportedly showed fewer N-insertions than the approximately 620-donor mean in a later analysis.

The V gene lost 5 bases and the J gene lost 0 bases, with 8 bases spanning the gap. Germline V gene sequence: CDR1 SGHTA, CDR2 FQGNSA. There are 14 residues in the CDR3. With 60 Vbeta and 13 Jbeta primers, the PCR was carried out. TCRdb's table, derived via immunoSEQ multiplex PCR, lists solely in-frame clones and lacks some. The table lists under 250,000 clones, about three quarters of them singletons. To note about this clone: Its antigen is currently unknown.

This sequence joins TRBV7-2 and TRBJ1-5; D may be TRBD1 (5 bases). The sequence came from a boy aged 5-17 years in good health and CMV-seronegative. Sequencing was done on a sample of PBMCs. The CDR3 reads CASSRGSSNQPQHF. The CDR3 nucleotides are TGTGCCAGCAGCCGGGGGAGTAGCAATCAGCCCCAGCATTTT.